This T cell receptor (beta chain) stems from a study of cytomegalovirus exposure and HLA in healthy donors. Germline V gives CDR1 ENHRY, CDR2 SYGVKD. J gave up 4 bases and V 6 bases, and 4 bases lay outside the gene matches. The length of the CDR3 is 13 residues. 60 Vbeta and 13 Jbeta primers were used in PCR. Sequenced by immunoSEQ multiplex PCR; TCRdb stores in-frame clones only, minus some. The sample has roughly 200,000 clones, around 75% seen once. The chain combines TRBV10-3 with TRBJ2-7; TRBD1 matches 9 bases. This sequence was found in a woman younger than 45 in good health and CMV-seronegative. Sequencing used PBMCs. DNA for the CDR3: TGTGCCATCAGGGGGGACAGGGTTTACGAGCAGTACTTC. Protein: CAIRGDRVYEQYF.